This T cell receptor beta chain was profiled in a study of sequential checkpoint blockade in melanoma. The treatment: randomized to nivolumab then ipilimumab (arm A) or the reverse (arm B). The repertoire was sequenced with immunoSEQ multiplex PCR; TCRdb's copy has only in-frame clones and lacks some. The sample shows about 28,000 clones, 75% to 85% of them seen only once. The CDR3 is made up of 13 amino acids. The germline gives CDR1 LNHDA, CDR2 SQIVND (reference sequence). Trimming cost V 5 bases and J 11 bases; bases outside gene matches: 9. The J gene is TRBJ2-1, the V gene TRBV19, with TRBD2 identical over 7 bases. Sequencing used CD8+ T cells sorted from blood (inferred from file names), obtained from a patient given nivolumab and ipilimumab in sequence. The receptor was isolated from a human donor with melanoma. The CDR3 region is CASSSSRGSQQFF. The CDR3 region has the DNA TGTGCCAGTAGTTCCTCCCGCGGGAGCCAGCAGTTCTTC.